This TCR beta chain was captured by sequencing in a study of T cell responses to AZD1222 COVID-19 vaccine. The study, taken as a whole, reports: Dominant at 160-218 and 743-854, vaccine-associated CD4 TCRs also spanned spike. The donor cohort was predominantly white British with a female majority, and clonal diversity may have been underestimated. Two AZD1222 administrations were followed by greater Spike-specific TCR breadth and depth.

A remark on this clone: What it recognizes is unknown.

Germline values: CDR1 SGHRS, CDR2 YFSETQ. CDR3 length: 15 residues. V gave up 0 bases and J gave up 0 bases, with 10 bases separating them. Some clones are missing from TCRdb's copy, which holds only in-frame ones; the method was immunoSEQ multiplex PCR. Among about 260,000 clones listed, over 85% were seen once. The sequence came from an adult in good health. The specimen was peripheral blood, collected on day 0 of AZD1222 vaccination. This chain connects TRBV5-1 to TRBJ2-7; D is unclear. DNA for the CDR3: TGCGCCAGCAGCTTGGGGCCACCACTCTCCTACGAGCAGTACTTC. Its translation: CASSLGPPLSYEQYF. Supplemented by reference TRBV5-1 and TRBJ2-7, the full variable domain reads KAGVTQTPRYLIKTRGQQVTLSCSPISGHRSVSWYQQTPGQGLQFLFEYFSETQRNKGNFPGRFSGRQFSNSRSEMNVSTLELGDSALYLCASSLGPPLSYEQYFGPGTRLTVT.